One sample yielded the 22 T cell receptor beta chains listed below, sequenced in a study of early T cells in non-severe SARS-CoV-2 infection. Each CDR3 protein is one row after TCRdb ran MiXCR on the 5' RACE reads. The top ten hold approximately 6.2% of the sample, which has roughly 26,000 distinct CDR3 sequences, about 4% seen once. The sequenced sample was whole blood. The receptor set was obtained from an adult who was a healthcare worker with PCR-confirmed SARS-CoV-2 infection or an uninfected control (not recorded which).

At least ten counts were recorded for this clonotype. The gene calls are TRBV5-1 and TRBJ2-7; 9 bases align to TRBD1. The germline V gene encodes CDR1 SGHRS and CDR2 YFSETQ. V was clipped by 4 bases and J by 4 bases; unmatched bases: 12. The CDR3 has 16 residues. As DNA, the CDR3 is TGCGCCAGCAGCCCGGCCCCCGGGACAGGGATGTACGAGCAGTACTTC. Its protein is CASSPAPGTGMYEQYF.

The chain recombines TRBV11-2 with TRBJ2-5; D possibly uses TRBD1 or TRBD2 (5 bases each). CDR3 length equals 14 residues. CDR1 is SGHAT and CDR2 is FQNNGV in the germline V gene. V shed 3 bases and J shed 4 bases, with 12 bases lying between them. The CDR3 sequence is CASSLAGAGETQYF. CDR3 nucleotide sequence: TGTGCCAGCAGCTTGGCCGGGGCCGGAGAGACCCAGTACTTC.

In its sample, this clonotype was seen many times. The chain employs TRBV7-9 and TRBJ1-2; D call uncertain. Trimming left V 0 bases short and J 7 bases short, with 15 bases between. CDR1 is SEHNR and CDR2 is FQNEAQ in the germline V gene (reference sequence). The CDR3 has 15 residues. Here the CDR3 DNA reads TGTGCCAGCAGCTTAGCAGAGGGCGGAGTCGCTGGCTACACCTTC. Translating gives CASSLAEGGVAGYTF.

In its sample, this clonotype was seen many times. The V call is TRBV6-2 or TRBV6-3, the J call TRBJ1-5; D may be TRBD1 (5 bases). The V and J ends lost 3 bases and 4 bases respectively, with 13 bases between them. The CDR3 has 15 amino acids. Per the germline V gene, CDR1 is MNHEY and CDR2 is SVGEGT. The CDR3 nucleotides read TGTGCCAGCAGTTATGGAGGGGCTGGAAATCAGCCCCAGCATTTT. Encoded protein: CASSYGGAGNQPQHF.

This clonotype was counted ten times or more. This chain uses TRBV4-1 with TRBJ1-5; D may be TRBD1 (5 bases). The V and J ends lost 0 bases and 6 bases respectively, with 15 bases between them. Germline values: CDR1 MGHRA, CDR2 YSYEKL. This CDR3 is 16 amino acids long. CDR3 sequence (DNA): TGCGCCAGCAGCCAAGATCCGGGCCAGGGACGTCAGCCCCAGCATTTT. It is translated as CASSQDPGQGRQPQHF.

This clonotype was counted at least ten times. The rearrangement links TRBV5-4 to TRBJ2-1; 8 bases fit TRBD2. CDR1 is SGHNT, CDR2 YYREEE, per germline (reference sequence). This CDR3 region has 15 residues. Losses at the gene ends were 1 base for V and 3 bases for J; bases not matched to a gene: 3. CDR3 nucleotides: TGTGCCAGCAGCTTGAAAAGCGGGAGCTACAATGAGCAGTTCTTC. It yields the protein CASSLKSGSYNEQFF. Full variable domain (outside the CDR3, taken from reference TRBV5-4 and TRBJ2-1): ETGVTQSPTHLIKTRGQQVTLRCSSQSGHNTVSWYQQALGQGPQFIFQYYREEENGRGNFPPRFSGLQFPNYSSELNVNALELDDSALYLCASSLKSGSYNEQFFGPGTRLTVL.

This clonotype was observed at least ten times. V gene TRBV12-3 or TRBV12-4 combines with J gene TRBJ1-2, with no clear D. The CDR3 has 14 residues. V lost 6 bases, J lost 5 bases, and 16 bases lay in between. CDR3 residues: CASRLPGVGYGYTF. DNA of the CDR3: TGTGCCAGCAGGCTGCCGGGTGTCGGGTATGGCTACACCTTC.

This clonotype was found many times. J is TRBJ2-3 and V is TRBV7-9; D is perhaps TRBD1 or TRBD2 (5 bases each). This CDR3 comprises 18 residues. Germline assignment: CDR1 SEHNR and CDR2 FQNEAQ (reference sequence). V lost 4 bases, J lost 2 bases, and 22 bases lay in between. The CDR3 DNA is TGTGCCAGCAGCTGGGACCCGTTACACGATATGCACACAGATACGCAGTATTTT. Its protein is CASSWDPLHDMHTDTQYF. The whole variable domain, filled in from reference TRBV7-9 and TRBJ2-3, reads DTGVSQNPRHKITKRGQNVTFRCDPISEHNRLYWYRQTLGQGPEFLTYFQNEAQLEKSRLLSDRFSAERPKGSFSTLEIQRTEQGDSAMYLCASSWDPLHDMHTDTQYFGPGTRLTVL.

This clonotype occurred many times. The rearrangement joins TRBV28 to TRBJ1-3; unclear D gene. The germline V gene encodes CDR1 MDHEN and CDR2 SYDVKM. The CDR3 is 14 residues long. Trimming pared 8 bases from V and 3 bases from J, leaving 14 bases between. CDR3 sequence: CASGSRAGGNTIYF. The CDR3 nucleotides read TGTGCCAGCGGATCACGGGCAGGTGGAAACACCATATATTTT.

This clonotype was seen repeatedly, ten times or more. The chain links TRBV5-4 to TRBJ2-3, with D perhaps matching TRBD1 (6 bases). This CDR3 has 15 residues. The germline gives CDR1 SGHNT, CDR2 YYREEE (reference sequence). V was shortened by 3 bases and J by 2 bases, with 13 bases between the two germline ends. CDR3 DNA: TGTGCCAGCAGCTCCCAGGGGTTATTCACAGATACGCAGTATTTT. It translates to CASSSQGLFTDTQYF.

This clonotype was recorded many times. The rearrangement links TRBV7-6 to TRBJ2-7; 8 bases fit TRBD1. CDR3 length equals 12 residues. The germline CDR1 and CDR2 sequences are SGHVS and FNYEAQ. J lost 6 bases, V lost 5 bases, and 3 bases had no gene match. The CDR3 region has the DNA TGTGCCAGCAGCCCGGACAGGGCCGAGCAGTACTTC. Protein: CASSPDRAEQYF.

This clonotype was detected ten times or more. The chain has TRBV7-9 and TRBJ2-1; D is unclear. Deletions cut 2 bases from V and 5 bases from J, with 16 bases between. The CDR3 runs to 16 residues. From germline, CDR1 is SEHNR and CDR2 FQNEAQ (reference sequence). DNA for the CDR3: TGTGCCAGCAGCTTAATTTATGCCACCCAGAACAATGAGCAGTTCTTC. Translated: CASSLIYATQNNEQFF.

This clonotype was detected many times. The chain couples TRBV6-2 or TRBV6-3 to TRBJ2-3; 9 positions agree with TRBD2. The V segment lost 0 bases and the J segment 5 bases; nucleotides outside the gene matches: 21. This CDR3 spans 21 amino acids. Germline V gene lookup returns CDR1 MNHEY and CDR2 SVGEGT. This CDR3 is CASSYSRDSGTAGGQRDTQYF. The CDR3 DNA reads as TGTGCCAGCAGTTACTCGAGGGATTCGGGTACGGCGGGAGGGCAGAGAGATACGCAGTATTTT.

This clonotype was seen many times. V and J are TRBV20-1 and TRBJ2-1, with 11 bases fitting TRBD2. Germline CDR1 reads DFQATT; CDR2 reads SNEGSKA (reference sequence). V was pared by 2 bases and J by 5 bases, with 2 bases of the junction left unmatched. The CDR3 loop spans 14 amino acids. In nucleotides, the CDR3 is TGCAGTGCTAGACCGGGACTAGCGGACAATGAGCAGTTCTTC. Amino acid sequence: CSARPGLADNEQFF.

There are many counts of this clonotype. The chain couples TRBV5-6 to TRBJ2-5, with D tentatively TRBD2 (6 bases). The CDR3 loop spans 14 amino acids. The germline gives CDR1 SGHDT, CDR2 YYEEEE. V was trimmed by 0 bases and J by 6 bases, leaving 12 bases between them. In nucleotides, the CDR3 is TGTGCCAGCAGCTTGGATGGGGGGACGAAGACCCAGTACTTC. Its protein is CASSLDGGTKTQYF.

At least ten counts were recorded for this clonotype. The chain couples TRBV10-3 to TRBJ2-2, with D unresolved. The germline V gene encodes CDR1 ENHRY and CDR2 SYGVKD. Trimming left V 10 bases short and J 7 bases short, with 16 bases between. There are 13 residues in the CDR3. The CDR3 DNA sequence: TGTGCCACGCGAGGTATTATGTTCGGGGAGCTGTTTTTT. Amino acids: CATRGIMFGELFF.

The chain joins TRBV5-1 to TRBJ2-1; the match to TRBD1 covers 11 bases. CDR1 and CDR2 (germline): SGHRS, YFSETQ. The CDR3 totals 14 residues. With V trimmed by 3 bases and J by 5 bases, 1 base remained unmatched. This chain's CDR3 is CASSSDRGHNEQFF. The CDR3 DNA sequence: TGCGCCAGCAGCTCGGACAGGGGGCACAATGAGCAGTTCTTC.

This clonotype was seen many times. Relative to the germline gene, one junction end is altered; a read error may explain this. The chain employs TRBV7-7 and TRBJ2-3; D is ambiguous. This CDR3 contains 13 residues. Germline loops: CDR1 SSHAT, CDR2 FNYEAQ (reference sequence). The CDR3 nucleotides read TGTGCTAGCAGCTTAGCCCGCACAGATACGCAGTATTTT. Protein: CASSLARTDTQYF.

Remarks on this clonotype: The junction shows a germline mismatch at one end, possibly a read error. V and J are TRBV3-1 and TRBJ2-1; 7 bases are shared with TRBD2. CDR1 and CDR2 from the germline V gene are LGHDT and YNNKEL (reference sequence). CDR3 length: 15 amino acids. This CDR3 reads CASSQAGRDYHEQFF. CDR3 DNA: TGTGCCAGCAGCCAAGCTGGCCGGGACTACCATGAGCAGTTCTTC.

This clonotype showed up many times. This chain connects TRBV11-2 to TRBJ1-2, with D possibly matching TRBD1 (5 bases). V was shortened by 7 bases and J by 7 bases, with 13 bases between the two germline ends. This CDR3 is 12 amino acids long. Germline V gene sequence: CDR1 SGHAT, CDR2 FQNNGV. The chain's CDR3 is CASTRARGGYTF. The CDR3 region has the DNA TGTGCCAGCACCAGGGCTAGGGGTGGCTACACCTTC.

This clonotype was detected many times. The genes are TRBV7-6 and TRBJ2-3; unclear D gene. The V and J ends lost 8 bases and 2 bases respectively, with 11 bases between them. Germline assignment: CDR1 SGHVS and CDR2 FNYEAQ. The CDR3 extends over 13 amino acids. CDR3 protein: CASRSVDTDTQYF. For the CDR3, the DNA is TGTGCCAGCCGATCGGTGGACACAGATACGCAGTATTTT.

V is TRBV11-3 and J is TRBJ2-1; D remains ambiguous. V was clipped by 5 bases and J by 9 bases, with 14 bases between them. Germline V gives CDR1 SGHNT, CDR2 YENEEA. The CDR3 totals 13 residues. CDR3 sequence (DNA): TGTGCCAGCAGCCGTAGTGTTTACGGTGAGCAGTTCTTC. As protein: CASSRSVYGEQFF.